This T cell receptor (beta chain) was captured by sequencing in a study of blood T cell repertoires in COVID-19. Whole-study context: The origin of the acute and convalescent COVID-19 samples was the United States, Italy and Spain. PBMCs, B-cell-depleted T cells, or T cells were the source of the cDNA or gDNA that made up the material.

This CDR3 spans 16 amino acids. The V gene lost 1 base and the J gene lost 1 base, with 10 bases spanning the gap. Per germline, CDR1 SGHVS and CDR2 FQNEAQ. Authors' analysis steps: How many nucleated cells were present was estimated from reference gene primer amplification. Here immunoSEQ multiplex PCR was the method, and the copy in TCRdb shows in-frame clones only, minus some. The D gene and trimming were derived from the DNA, and the V and J assignments and clone size from that table. The table has 200,000 to 250,000 clones, roughly four fifths seen once. The sequence was collected from a woman aged 55 to 70 with acute or convalescent COVID-19. Sequencing used peripheral blood. The chain uses TRBV7-8 and TRBJ2-2; TRBD2 might be the D (6 bases). The CDR3 sequence is CASSLEGAGNTGELFF. DNA of the CDR3: TGTGCCAGCAGCTTAGAGGGAGCGGGGAACACCGGGGAGCTGTTTTTT.